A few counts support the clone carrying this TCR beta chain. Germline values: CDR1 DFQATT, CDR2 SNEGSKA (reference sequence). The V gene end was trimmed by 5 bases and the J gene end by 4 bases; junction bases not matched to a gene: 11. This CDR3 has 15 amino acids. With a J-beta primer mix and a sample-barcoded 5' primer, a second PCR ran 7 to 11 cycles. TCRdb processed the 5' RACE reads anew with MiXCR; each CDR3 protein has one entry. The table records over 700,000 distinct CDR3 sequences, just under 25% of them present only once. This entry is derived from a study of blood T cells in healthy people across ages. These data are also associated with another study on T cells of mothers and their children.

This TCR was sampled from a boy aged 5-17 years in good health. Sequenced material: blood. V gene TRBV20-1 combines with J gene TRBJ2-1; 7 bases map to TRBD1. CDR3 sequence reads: CSARSPDRAYNEQFF. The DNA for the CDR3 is TGCAGTGCTCGATCCCCCGACAGGGCATACAATGAGCAGTTCTTC.